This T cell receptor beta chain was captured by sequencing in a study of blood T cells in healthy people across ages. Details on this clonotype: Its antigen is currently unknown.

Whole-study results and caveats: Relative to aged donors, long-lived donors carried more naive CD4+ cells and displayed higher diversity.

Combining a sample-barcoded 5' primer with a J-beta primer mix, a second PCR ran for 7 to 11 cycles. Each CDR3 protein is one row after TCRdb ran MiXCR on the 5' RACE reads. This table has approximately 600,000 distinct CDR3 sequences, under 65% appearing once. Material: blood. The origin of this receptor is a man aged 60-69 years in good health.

CDR3 sequence reads: CASCAEREQETQYF. CDR3 nucleotides: TGTGCCAGTTGCGCTGAGAGGGAGCAAGAGACCCAGTACTTC. The chain joins TRBV3-1 to TRBJ2-4; possibly TRBD2 for D (5 bases). The J call is doubtful: the DNA matches TRBJ2-5 better. Germline V gene lookup returns CDR1 LGHDT and CDR2 YNNKEL (reference sequence). The CDR3 length is 14 residues.